In its sample, the clone carrying this T cell receptor beta chain was seen many times. This sample was taken from a study of tumor and adjacent non-tumor tissue in lung cancer. Looked up from germline, CDR1 is SQVTM and CDR2 is ANQGSEA. CDR3 length equals 14 residues. With 3 bases clipped from V and 0 bases from J, the junction kept 5 bases outside the gene matches. TCRbeta libraries were built with three rounds of nested PCR, modified from ARM-PCR. MiXCR, run by TCRdb on the multiplex PCR reads, gives a single entry per CDR3 protein. Here the sample spans 90,000 to 110,000 distinct CDR3 sequences, 62% being singletons. No cell sorting was done before RNA was extracted from the tissue. Distant lung tissue was collected more than 3 cm away from the tumor edge.

This TCR was sampled from a man aged 60 to 69 with non-small cell lung cancer. The chain joins TRBV29-1 to TRBJ2-7; TRBD1 aligns across 7 bases. Source material: distant non-tumor lung tissue. In DNA form, the CDR3 reads TGCAGCGTTGAGGTCAGGGGGACCTCCTACGAGCAGTACTTC. Amino acids: CSVEVRGTSYEQYF.